This T cell receptor (beta chain) was sequenced for a study of shared clonotypes between healthy human individuals. Overall study context: For every donor, three CD4 naive, three CD4 memory, two CD8 naive and one CD8 memory plates were used. Study results and limitations: In four donors, roughly 5.2% of naive CD4 clonotypes appeared in common.

As to this clone: The antigen remains undetermined.

The germline gives CDR1 MNHEY, CDR2 SVGAGI. The CDR3 has 15 residues. The protocol was immunoSEQ multiplex PCR, while the TCRdb copy is restricted to in-frame clones and leaves out a portion. The table includes 2.3 million or so clones, approximately 93% detected once. Sequencing was done on a sample of naive CD4+ T cells from PBMCs. Subset given: CD45RA+ positively selected. V usage is TRBV6-5 and J usage is TRBJ2-5; D tentatively reads TRBD1 or TRBD2 (5 bases each). The end of the DNA fits TRBJ2-7 better, so the J call may be wrong. This TCR was recovered from a young man in good health. Some clones in this sample may be carry-over from other donors' samples. The DNA for the CDR3 is TGTGCCAGCCGTCGACCGGGACGGGGAACCTACGAGCAGTACTTC. This codes for CASRRPGRGTYEQYF.